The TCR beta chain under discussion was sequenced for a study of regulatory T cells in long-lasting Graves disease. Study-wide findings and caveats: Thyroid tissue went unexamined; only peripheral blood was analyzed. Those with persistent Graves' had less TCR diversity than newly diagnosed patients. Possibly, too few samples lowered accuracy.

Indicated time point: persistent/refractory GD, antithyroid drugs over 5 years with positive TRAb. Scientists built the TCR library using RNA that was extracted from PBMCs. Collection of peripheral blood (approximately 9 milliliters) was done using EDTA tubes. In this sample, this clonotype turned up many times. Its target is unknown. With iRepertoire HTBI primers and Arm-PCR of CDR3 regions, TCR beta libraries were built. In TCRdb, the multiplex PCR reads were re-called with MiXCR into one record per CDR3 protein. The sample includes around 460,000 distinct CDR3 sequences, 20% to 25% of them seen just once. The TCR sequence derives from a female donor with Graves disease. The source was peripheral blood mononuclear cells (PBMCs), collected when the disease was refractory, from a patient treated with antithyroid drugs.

The CDR3 nucleotides are TGTGCCAGCAGCTCGGAGGTGAAGGCGGCCCAGTACTTC. As protein: CASSSEVKAAQYF. This rearrangement joins TRBV7-9 to TRBJ2-5, with a possible D match to TRBD2 (5 bases). The V and J ends lost 4 bases and 9 bases respectively, with 15 bases between them. CDR1 is SEHNR, CDR2 FQNEAQ, per germline (reference sequence). This CDR3 contains 13 residues.